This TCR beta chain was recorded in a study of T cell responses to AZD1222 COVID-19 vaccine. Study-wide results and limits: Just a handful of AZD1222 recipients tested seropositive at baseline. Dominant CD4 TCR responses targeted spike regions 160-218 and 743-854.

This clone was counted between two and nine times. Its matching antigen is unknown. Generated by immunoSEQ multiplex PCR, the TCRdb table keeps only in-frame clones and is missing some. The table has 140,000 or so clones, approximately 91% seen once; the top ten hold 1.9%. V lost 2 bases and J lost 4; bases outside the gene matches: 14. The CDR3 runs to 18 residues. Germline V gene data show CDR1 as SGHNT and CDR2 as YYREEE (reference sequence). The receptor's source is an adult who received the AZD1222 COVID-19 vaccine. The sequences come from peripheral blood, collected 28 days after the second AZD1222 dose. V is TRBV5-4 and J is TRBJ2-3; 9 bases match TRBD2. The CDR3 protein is CASSFGVWREGLADTQYF. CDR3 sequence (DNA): TGTGCCAGCAGCTTTGGAGTATGGCGGGAGGGCCTGGCAGATACGCAGTATTTT.